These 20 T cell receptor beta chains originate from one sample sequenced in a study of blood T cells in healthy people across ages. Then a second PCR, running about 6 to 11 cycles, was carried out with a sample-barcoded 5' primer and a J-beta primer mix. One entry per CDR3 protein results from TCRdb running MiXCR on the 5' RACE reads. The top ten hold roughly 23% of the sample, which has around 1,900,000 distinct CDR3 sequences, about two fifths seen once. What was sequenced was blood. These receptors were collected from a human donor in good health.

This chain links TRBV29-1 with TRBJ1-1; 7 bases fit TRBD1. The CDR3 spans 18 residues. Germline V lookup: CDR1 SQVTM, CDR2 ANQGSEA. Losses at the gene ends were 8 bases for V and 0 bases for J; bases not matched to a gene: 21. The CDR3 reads CSISPQGFTRSMNTEAFF. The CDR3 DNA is TGCAGCATTAGCCCACAGGGGTTCACTCGATCAATGAACACTGAAGCTTTCTTT.

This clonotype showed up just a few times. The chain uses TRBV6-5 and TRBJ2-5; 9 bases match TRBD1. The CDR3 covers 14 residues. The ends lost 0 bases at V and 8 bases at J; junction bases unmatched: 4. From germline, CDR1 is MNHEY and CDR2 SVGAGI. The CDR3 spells CASSYSRTGVTQYF. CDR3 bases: TGTGCCAGCAGTTACTCAAGGACAGGGGTTACCCAGTACTTC.

DNA for the CDR3: TGCGCCAGCAGCTTCCGGGACAGGTCTACTGAAGCTTTCTTT. Translation gives CASSFRDRSTEAFF. This sequence joins TRBV4-3 and TRBJ1-1; 8 nucleotides line up with TRBD1. Trimming took 5 bases from V and 5 from J; bases not matched to a gene: 7. This CDR3 spans 14 amino acids. CDR1 and CDR2 from the germline V gene are LGHNA and YSLEER.

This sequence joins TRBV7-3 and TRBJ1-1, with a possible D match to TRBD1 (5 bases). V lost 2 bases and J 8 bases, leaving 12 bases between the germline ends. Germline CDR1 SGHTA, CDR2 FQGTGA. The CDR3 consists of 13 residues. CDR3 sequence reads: CASSLSWGREAFF. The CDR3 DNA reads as TGTGCCAGCAGCTTATCTTGGGGCAGGGAAGCTTTCTTT.

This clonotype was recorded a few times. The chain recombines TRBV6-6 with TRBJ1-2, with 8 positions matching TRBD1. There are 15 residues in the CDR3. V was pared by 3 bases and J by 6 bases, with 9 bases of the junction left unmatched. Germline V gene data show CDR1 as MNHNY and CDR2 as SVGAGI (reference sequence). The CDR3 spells CASSYSGQGFDGYTF. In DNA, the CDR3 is TGTGCCAGCAGTTATTCCGGACAGGGCTTCGATGGCTACACCTTC.

CDR3 nucleotides: TGCGCCAGCAGCACAGGGAACCCTTACAATGAGCAGTTCTTC. As protein: CASSTGNPYNEQFF. The genes are TRBV5-1 and TRBJ2-1; the D gene is possibly TRBD1 (6 bases). Germline V gene data show CDR1 as SGHRS and CDR2 as YFSETQ. V was shortened by 4 bases and J by 4 bases, with 12 bases between the two germline ends. The CDR3 consists of 14 residues.

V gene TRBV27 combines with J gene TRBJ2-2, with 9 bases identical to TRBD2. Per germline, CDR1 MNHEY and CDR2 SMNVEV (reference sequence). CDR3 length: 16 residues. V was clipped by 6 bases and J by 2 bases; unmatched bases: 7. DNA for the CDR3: TGTGCCAGCAGAGAAGTCGGGACTAGCAACACCGGGGAGCTGTTTTTT. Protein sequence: CASREVGTSNTGELFF.

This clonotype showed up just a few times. CDR3 sequence (DNA): TGCAGTGCTGGAGTCCTAGGACTAGCCCGAGAGACCCAGTACTTC. This gives the protein CSAGVLGLARETQYF. This sequence joins TRBV20-1 and TRBJ2-5; 8 nucleotides agree with TRBD2. The germline gives CDR1 DFQATT, CDR2 SNEGSKA (reference sequence). The V and J ends lost 5 bases and 4 bases, in that order; junction bases with no gene match: 12. This CDR3 spans 15 amino acids.

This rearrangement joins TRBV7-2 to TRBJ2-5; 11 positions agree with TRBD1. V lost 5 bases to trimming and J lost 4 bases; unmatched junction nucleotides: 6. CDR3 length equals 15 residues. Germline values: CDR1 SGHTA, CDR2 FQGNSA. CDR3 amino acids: CASSSRTGGAETQYF. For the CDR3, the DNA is TGTGCCAGCAGCAGTAGGACAGGGGGCGCAGAGACCCAGTACTTC.

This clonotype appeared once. The CDR3 is CASGLVLGQGHTEAFF. In DNA, the CDR3 is TGTGCTAGTGGTTTGGTATTGGGACAGGGCCACACTGAAGCTTTCTTT. The J gene is TRBJ1-1, the V gene TRBV12-5; 9 bases agree with TRBD1. Germline V gives CDR1 LGHNT, CDR2 FRNRAP. J was trimmed by 3 bases and V by 0 bases; bases with no gene match: 5. CDR3 length: 16 amino acids.

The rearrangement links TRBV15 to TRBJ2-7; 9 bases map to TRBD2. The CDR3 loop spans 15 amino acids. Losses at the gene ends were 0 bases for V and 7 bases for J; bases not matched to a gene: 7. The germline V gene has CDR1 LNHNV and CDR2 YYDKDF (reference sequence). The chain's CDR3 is CATSRDRGLAREQYF. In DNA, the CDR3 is TGTGCCACCAGCAGAGATCGCGGACTAGCGAGGGAGCAGTACTTC.

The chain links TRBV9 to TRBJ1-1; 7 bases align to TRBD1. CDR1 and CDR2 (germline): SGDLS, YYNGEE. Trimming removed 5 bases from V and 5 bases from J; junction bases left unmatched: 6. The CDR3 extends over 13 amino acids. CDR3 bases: TGTGCCAGCAGTAGGGGGGGACAGACTGAAGCTTTCTTT. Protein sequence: CASSRGGQTEAFF.

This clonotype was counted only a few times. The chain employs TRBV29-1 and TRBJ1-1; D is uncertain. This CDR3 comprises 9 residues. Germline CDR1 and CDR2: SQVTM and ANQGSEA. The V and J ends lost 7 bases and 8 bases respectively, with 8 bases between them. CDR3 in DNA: TGCAGCGACGGAGACGAAGCTTTCTTT. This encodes CSDGDEAFF.

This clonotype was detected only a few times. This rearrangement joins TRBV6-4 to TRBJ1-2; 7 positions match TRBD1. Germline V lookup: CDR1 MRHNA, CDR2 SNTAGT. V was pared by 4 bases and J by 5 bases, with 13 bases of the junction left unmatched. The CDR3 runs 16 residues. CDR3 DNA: TGTGCCAGCAGTGTTCGGGACAGCTTTCTCCCTTATGGCTACACCTTC. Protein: CASSVRDSFLPYGYTF.

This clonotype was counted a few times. The CDR3 loop is CASSGPRTSGYNEQFF. The CDR3 DNA is TGTGCCAGCAGCGGGCCCCGGACTAGCGGTTACAATGAGCAGTTCTTC. This chain connects TRBV9 to TRBJ2-1, with 10 bases identical to TRBD2. Trimming removed 3 bases from V and 4 bases from J; junction bases left unmatched: 7. The CDR3 runs to 16 residues. Germline V gene sequence: CDR1 SGDLS, CDR2 YYNGEE.

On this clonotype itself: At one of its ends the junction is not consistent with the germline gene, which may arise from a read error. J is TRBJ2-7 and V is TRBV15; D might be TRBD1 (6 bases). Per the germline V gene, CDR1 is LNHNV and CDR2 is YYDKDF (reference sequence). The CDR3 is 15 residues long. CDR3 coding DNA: TGTGCCGCCAGCAGAAGACAGGTTCCAACCTACGAGCAGTACTTC. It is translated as CAASRRQVPTYEQYF. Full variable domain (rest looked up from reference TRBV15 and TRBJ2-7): DAMVIQNPRYQVTQFGKPVTLSCSQTLNHNVMYWYQQKSSQAPKLLFHYYDKDFNNEADTPDNFQSRRPNTSFCFLDIRSPGLGDTAMYLCAASRRQVPTYEQYFGPGTRLTVT.

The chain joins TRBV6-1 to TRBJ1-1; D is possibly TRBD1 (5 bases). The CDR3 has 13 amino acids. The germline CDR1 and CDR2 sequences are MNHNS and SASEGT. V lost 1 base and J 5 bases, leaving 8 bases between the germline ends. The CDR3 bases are TGTGCCAGCAGTGAAGGCGGGGGGACTGAAGCTTTCTTT. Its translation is CASSEGGGTEAFF.

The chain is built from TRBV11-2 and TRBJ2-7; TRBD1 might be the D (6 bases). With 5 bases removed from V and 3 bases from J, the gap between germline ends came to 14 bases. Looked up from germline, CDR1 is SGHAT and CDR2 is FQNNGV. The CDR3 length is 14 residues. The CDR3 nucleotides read TGTGCCAGCAGCCCCCCGGGACACCACTACGAGCAGTACTTC. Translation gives CASSPPGHHYEQYF.

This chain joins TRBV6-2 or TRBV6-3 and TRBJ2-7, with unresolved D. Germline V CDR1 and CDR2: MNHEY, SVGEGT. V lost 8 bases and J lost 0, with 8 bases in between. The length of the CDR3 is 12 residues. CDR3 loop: CASGPDSYEQYF. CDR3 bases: TGTGCCAGCGGGCCAGACTCCTACGAGCAGTACTTC.

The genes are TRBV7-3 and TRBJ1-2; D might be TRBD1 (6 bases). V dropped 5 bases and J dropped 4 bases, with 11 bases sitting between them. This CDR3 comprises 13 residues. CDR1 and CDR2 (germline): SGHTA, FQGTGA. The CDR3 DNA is TGTGCCAGCAGCCAGGGGATCGGCTATGGCTACACCTTC. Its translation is CASSQGIGYGYTF.